The sequence of this T cell receptor beta chain was determined in a study of cytomegalovirus exposure and HLA in healthy donors. Germline CDR1 and CDR2: KGHSH and LQKENI. J lost 3 bases, V lost 0 bases, and 5 bases had no gene match. This CDR3 is built from 15 residues. 60 Vbeta and 13 Jbeta primers were used in PCR. TCRdb keeps only in-frame clones here, not all; method: immunoSEQ multiplex PCR. This sample has 150,000 or so clones, with around 67% found just once. The V gene is TRBV18, the J gene TRBJ2-7; 7 bases are shared with TRBD1. The TCR was taken from a woman aged 18-30 years in good health and CMV-seronegative. The sequenced sample consisted of PBMCs. The CDR3 DNA is TGTGCCAGCTCACCACCAGAGGGGGCCGGCTACGAGCAGTACTTC. Its translation is CASSPPEGAGYEQYF.